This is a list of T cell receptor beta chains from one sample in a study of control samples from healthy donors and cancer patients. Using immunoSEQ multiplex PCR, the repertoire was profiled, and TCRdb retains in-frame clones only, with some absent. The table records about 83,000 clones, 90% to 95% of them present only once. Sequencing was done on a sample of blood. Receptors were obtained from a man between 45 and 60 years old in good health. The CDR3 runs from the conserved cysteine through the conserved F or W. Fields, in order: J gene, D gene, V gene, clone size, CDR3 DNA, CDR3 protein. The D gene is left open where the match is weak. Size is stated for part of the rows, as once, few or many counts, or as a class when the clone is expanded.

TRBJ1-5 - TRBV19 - TGTGCCAGTAGTCCCGAAGGCCGCAATCAGCCCCAGCATTTT CASSPEGRNQPQHF
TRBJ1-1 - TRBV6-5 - TGTGCCAGCAGTTTCGGGACCGTGAACACTGAAGCTTTCTTT CASSFGTVNTEAFF
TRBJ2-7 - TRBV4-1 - TGCGCCAGCAGCCAAGATAACAGTTATCCCTCCTACGAGCAGTACTTC CASSQDNSYPSYEQYF
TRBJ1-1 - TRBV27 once TGTGCCAGCAGTTTACGCGGGGCTGAAGCTTTCTTT CASSLRGAEAFF
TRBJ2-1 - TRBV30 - TGTGCCTGGAGTCCTGCTTACAATGAGCAGTTCTTC CAWSPAYNEQFF
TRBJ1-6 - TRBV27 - TGTGCCAGCAGTGACCCAGGGATCTCACCCCTCCACTTT CASSDPGISPLHF
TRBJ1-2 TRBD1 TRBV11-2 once TGTGCCAGCAGGTCCTTGACAGGGGACATAAACTATGGCTACACCTTC CASRSLTGDINYGYTF
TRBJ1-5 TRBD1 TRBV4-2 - TGTGCCAGCAGCCTAATTGGGCAGGGGGGGAATCAGCCCCAGCATTTT CASSLIGQGGNQPQHF
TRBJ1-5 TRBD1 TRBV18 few TGTGCCAGCTCAAATGCGACAGGGTGGGGCAATCAGCCCCAGCATTTT CASSNATGWGNQPQHF
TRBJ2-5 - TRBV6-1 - TGTGCCAGCAGTGAACCGGGCAGATTAACCCAAGAGACCCAGTACTTC CASSEPGRLTQETQYF
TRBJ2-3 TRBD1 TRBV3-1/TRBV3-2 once TGTGCCAGCAGAACTTTCCCCGGGACAGGGGTGGACGATACGCAGTATTTT CASRTFPGTGVDDTQYF
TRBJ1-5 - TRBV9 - TGTGCCAGCAGCGTAGACCTAGGAGCTGGTCAGCCCCAGCATTTT CASSVDLGAGQPQHF
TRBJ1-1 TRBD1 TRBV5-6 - TGTGCCAGCAGCCCTCAGCCTAGGGGGCGCAAAACTGAAGCTTTCTTT CASSPQPRGRKTEAFF
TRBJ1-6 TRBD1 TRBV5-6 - TGTGCCAGCAGCCCTGGTGACAGGGATGATTCACCCCTCCACTTT CASSPGDRDDSPLHF
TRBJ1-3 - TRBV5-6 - TGTGCCAGCAGCTTTGGGCGAAACACCATATATTTT CASSFGRNTIYF
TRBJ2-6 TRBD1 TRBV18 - TGTGCCAGCTCACTGGGACAGGGGTCCAGTGGGGCCAACGTCCTGACTTTC CASSLGQGSSGANVLTF
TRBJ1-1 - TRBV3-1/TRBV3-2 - TGTGCCAGCAGCCAACCTCCGGGTGAAGCAGCTTTCTTT CASSQPPGEAAFF
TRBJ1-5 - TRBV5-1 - TGCGCCAGCAGCCCGGACGGTCAGTACAATCAGCCCCAGCATTTT CASSPDGQYNQPQHF
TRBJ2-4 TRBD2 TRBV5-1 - TGCGCCAGCAGCTTGACCCCGAGGGAGGGCCAAAAAAACATTCAGTACTTC CASSLTPREGQKNIQYF
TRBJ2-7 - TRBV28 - TGTGCCAGCAGCACAAATGAATGGGGAAAGGACGAGCAGTACTTC CASSTNEWGKDEQYF
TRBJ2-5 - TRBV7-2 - TGTGCCAGCAGCTTAGGACAGAGAGTCCAAGAGACCCAGTACTTC CASSLGQRVQETQYF
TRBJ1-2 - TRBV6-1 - TGTGCCAGCAGTGAAGTGATGAATAGCTATGGCTACACCTTC CASSEVMNSYGYTF
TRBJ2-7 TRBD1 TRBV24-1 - TGTGCCGTCCCCAGGGACAGGGGGCCCTACGAGCAGTACTTC CAVPRDRGPYEQYF
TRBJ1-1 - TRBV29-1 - TGCAGCGTTGCGGAGGTTCTCGGTCAAGCTTTCTTT CSVAEVLGQAFF
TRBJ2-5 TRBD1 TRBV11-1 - TGTGCCAGCAGTTATGACAGGGGAGAGGAGACCCAGTACTTC CASSYDRGEETQYF
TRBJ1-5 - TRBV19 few TGTGCCAGTAGTAAAACGGCTTATAGCAATCAGCCCCAGCATTTT CASSKTAYSNQPQHF
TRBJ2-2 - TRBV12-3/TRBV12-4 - TGTGCCAGCCGGTTTAATACCGGGGAGCTGTTTTTT CASRFNTGELFF
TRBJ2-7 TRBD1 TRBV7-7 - TGTGCCAGCAGCGCCCTGGGGGCCGACAGGGGATGGTACGAGCAGTACTTC CASSALGADRGWYEQYF
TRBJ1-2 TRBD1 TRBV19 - TGTGCCAGTAGTACCATCCAGGGGGACGGCTACACCTTC CASSTIQGDGYTF
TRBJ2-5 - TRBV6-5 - TGTGCCAGCAGTCCCCGGGAGGGGGCCGGGGAGACCCAGTACTTC CASSPREGAGETQYF
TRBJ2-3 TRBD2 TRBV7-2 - TGTGCCAGCAGCTTGCTAGCGGGGGGGCGTACAGATACGCAGTATTTT CASSLLAGGRTDTQYF
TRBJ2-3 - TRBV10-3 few TGTGCCATCTCCCCCCGGGAATATGCAGATACGCAGTATTTT CAISPREYADTQYF
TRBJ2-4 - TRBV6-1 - TGTGCCAGCAGTGAGATAGGACTAGCCAAAAACATTCAGTACTTC CASSEIGLAKNIQYF
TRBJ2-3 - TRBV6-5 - TGTGCCAGCAGTTACAGTGGGGATACGCAGTATTTT CASSYSGDTQYF
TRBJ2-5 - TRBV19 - TGTGCCAGTAGTATTGGGGGAGAGACCCAGTACTTC CASSIGGETQYF
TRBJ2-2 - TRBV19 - TGTGCCAGTAGTATTTCGGGGCCCTGGACCGGGGAGCTGTTTTTT CASSISGPWTGELFF
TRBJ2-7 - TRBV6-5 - TGTGCCAGCAAAACAGGGTCGAACGAGCAGTACTTC CASKTGSNEQYF
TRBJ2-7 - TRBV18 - TGTGCCAGCTCACAGGACAGCATCTACGAGCAGTACTTC CASSQDSIYEQYF
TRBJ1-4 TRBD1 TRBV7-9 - TGTGCCAGCAGCTTTACAGGGGGGGATGAAAAACTGTTTTTT CASSFTGGDEKLFF
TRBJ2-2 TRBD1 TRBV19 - TGTGCCAGTAGTATAGTTAGACAGGGTACCGGGGAGCTGTTTTTT CASSIVRQGTGELFF
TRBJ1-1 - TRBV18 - TGTGCCAGCTCCCAAGGCGCCAACACTGAAGCTTTCTTT CASSQGANTEAFF